The present T cell receptor (beta chain) was sequenced within a study of breast tumors, draining lymph nodes, adjacent tissues. This clonotype has ten or more counts. The antigen remains unidentified. MiXCR, run by TCRdb on the multiplex PCR reads, gives a single entry per CDR3 protein. The sample contains some 250,000 distinct CDR3 sequences, nearly 35% of which appear only once. Samples came from axillary lymph nodes draining the breast cancer. The CDR3 runs to 17 residues. The ends lost 4 bases at V and 6 bases at J; junction bases unmatched: 12. CDR1 is MNHNS and CDR2 is SASEGT in the germline V gene. General observations from the study: Data only fit, rather than demonstrated, lymph node origin of most tumor T cells. Tumor repertoires ranked between lymph nodes and nontumor tissue in diversity, with V and J gene preferences. Data fit most tumor T cells coming from lymph node, expanding in tumor.

This sequence originates from a female donor with breast cancer. Some clones in this sample may be carry-over from other donors' samples. The rearrangement links TRBV6-1 to TRBJ2-5; 12 bases fit TRBD2. The sequencing sample was made of axillary lymph node tissue. The chain's CDR3 is CASSVYPSGRARKTQYF. CDR3 nucleotides: TGTGCCAGCAGTGTTTACCCTAGCGGGAGGGCCCGAAAGACCCAGTACTTC.